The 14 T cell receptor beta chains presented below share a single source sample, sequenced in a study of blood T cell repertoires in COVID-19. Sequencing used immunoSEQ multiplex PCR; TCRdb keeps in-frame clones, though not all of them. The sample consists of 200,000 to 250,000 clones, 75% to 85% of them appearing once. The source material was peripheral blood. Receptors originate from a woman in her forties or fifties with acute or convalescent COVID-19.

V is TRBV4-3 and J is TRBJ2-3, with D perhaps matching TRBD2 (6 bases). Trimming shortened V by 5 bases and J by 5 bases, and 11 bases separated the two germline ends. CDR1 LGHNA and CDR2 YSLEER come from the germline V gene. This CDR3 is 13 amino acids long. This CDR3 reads CASSSDYGDTQYF. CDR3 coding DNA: TGCGCCAGCAGCTCGGACTACGGAGATACGCAGTATTTT.

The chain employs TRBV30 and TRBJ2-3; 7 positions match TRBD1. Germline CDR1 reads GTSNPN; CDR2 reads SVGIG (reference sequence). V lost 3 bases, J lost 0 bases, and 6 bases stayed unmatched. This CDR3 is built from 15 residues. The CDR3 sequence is CAWRKGQTSTDTQYF. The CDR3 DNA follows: TGTGCCTGGAGGAAGGGACAGACTAGCACAGATACGCAGTATTTT.

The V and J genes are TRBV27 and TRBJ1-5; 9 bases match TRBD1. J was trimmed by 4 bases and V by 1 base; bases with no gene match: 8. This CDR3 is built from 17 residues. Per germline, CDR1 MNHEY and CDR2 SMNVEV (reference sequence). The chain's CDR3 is CASSLFATGGWNQPQHF. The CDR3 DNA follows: TGTGCCAGCAGTTTATTCGCGACAGGGGGTTGGAATCAGCCCCAGCATTTT.

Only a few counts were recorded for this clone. CDR3 residues: CASSLGGTSTYF. DNA of the CDR3: TGTGCCAGCAGCTTAGGAGGGACTAGCACGTATTTT. This chain joins TRBV7-2 and TRBJ2-3; 9 nucleotides line up with TRBD2. The CDR3 is made up of 12 amino acids. CDR1 SGHTA and CDR2 FQGNSA come from the germline V gene. The junction had 4 bases not matched to a gene; V was cut back by 1 base and J by 14 bases. The full variable domain, rest sourced from reference TRBV7-2 and TRBJ2-3, is GAGVSQSPSNKVTEKGKDVELRCDPISGHTALYWYRQSLGQGLEFLIYFQGNSAPDKSGLPSDRFSAERTGGSVSTLTIQRTQQEDSAVYLCASSLGGTSTYFGPGTRLTVL.

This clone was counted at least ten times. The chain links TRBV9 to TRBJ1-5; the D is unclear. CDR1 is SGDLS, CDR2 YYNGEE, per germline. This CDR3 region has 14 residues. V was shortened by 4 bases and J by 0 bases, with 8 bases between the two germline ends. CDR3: CASSLGYSNQPQHF. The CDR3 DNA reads TGTGCCAGCAGCCTCGGTTATAGCAATCAGCCCCAGCATTTT.

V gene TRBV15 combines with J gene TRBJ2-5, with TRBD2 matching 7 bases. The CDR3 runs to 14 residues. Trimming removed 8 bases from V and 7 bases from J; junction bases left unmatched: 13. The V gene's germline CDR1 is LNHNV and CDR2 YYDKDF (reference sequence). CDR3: CATGGVRGIGTQYF. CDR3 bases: TGTGCCACCGGGGGGGTCCGGGGAATAGGGACCCAGTACTTC. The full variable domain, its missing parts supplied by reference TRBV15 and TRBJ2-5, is DAMVIQNPRYQVTQFGKPVTLSCSQTLNHNVMYWYQQKSSQAPKLLFHYYDKDFNNEADTPDNFQSRRPNTSFCFLDIRSPGLGDTAMYLCATGGVRGIGTQYFGPGTRLLVL.

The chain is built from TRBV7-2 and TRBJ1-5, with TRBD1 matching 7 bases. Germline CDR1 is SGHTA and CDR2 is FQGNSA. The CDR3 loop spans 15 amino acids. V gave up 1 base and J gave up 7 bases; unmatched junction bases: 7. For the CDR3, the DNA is TGTGCCAGCAGCTTAGACGAGGGGGCCCGGCAGCCCCAGCATTTT. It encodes CASSLDEGARQPQHF.

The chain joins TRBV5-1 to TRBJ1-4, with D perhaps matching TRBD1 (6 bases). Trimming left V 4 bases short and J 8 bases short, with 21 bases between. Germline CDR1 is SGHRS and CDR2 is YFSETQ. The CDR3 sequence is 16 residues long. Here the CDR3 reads CASSVGIRQVGEKLFF. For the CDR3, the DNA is TGCGCCAGCAGCGTCGGGATAAGACAGGTCGGGGAAAAACTGTTTTTT.

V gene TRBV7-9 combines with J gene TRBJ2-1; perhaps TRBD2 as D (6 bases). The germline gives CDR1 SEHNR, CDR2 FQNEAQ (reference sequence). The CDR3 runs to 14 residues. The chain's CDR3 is CSVGGSIGYNEQFF. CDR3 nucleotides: TGTAGTGTGGGAGGCTCAATAGGGTACAATGAGCAGTTCTTC. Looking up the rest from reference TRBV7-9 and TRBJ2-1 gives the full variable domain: DTGVSQNPRHKITKRGQNVTFRCDPISEHNRLYWYRQTLGQGPEFLTYFQNEAQLEKSRLLSDRFSAERPKGSFSTLEIQRTEQGDSAMYLCSVGGSIGYNEQFFGPGTRLTVL.

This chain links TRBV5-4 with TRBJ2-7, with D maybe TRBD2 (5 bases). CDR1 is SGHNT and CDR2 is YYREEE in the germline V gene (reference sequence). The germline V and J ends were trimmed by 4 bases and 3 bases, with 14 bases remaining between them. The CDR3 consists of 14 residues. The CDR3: CASSRGEGIYEQYF. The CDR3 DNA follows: TGTGCCAGCAGCCGAGGCGAGGGAATCTACGAGCAGTACTTC.

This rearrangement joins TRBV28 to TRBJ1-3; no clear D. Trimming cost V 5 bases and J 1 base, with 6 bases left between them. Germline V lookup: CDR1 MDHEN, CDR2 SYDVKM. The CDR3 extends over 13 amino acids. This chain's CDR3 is CASSPTSGNTIYF. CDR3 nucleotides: TGTGCCAGCAGTCCGACTTCTGGAAACACCATATATTTT.

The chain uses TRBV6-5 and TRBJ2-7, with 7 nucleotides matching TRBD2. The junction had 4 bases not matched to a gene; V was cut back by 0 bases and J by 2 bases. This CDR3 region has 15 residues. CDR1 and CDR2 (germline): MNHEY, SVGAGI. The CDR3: CASSYSGTKAYEQYF. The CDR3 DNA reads TGTGCCAGCAGTTACTCCGGGACTAAGGCCTACGAGCAGTACTTC.

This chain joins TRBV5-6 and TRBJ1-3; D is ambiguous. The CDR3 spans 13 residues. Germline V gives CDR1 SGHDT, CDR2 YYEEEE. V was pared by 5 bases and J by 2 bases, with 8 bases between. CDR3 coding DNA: TGTGCCAGCAGTACCGGGGCTGGAAACACCATATATTTT. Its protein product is CASSTGAGNTIYF.

CDR3 bases: TGTGCCAGTAGTGCGACAGCTTTGGACGCAGATACGCAGTATTTT. Translation gives CASSATALDADTQYF. V usage is TRBV19 and J usage is TRBJ2-3, with D tentatively TRBD1 (5 bases). The CDR3 runs 15 residues. Per germline, CDR1 LNHDA and CDR2 SQIVND (reference sequence). V was clipped by 5 bases and J by 4 bases, with 16 bases between them.